The following is a T cell receptor beta chain sequence with its context. The data were obtained in a study of CD8 T cells in Susac syndrome. Overall study context: Patients with Susac syndrome had blood drawn and were at that point therapy-naive, on corticosteroids, or on intravenous immunoglobulin alone.

RNA was extracted with the RNeasy kit, and a quantity of 0.5 to 1 ug was reverse transcribed using random hexamers. The CDR3 of TCR beta was amplified by immunoSEQ multiplex PCR across 54 Vbeta and 13 Jbeta. TCRdb itself ran the immunoSEQ multiplex PCR reads through MiXCR, one entry per CDR3 protein. The sample yields around 110,000 distinct CDR3 sequences, 96% seen once. The sequence was obtained from a human donor with Susac syndrome. Sequenced: CD4+ T cells from PBMCs.

The chain's CDR3 is CAWSVQGPAKNIQYF. CDR3 nucleotide sequence: TGTGCCTGGAGTGTACAGGGGCCTGCCAAAAACATTCAGTACTTC. V and J are TRBV30 and TRBJ2-4; 7 bases line up with TRBD1. Losses at the gene ends were 0 bases for V and 1 base for J; bases not matched to a gene: 3. CDR3 size: 15 residues. Per germline, CDR1 GTSNPN and CDR2 SVGIG (reference sequence).